The 22 T cell receptor beta chains presented below share a single source sample, sequenced in a study of CD8+ T cells in alopecia areata. cDNA prepared by RNA extraction and subsequent reverse transcription served as the template for sequencing. The method was immunoSEQ multiplex PCR; TCRdb's version includes in-frame clones alone and lacks a portion of them. The sample lists around 69,000 clones; under 75% were seen once. Sample: CD8+ T cells sorted from blood, taken at week 0. These receptors all stem from a human donor with alopecia areata.

J is TRBJ2-7 and V is TRBV27, with 11 bases that match TRBD2. The CDR3 extends over 15 amino acids. The trim removed 3 bases at V and 5 bases at J, leaving 6 bases unmatched. Germline V gene lookup returns CDR1 MNHEY and CDR2 SMNVEV (reference sequence). CDR3 loop: CASSLLAGGEDEQYF. The CDR3 DNA reads as TGTGCCAGCAGTTTGCTAGCGGGAGGAGAGGACGAGCAGTACTTC.

V and J are TRBV7-2 and TRBJ1-5, with D hard to call. V lost 3 bases and J 2 bases, leaving 11 bases between the germline ends. This CDR3 is 15 amino acids long. CDR1 and CDR2 from the germline V gene are SGHTA and FQGNSA. CDR3 sequence: CASSLQPKRNQPQHF. Here the CDR3 DNA reads TGTGCCAGCAGCTTGCAACCAAAACGCAATCAGCCCCAGCATTTT.

Only a few counts were recorded for this clone. The rearrangement links TRBV28 to TRBJ2-1; 8 bases are shared with TRBD2. The CDR3 consists of 17 residues. The trim removed 4 bases at V and 8 bases at J, leaving 16 bases unmatched. Looked up from germline, CDR1 is MDHEN and CDR2 is SYDVKM. CDR3 nucleotides: TGTGCCAGCAGTTCCCCGGGACTAGGCCAATCCCCCGATGAGCAGTTCTTC. Its protein is CASSSPGLGQSPDEQFF.

This clone qualifies as medium-sized. The gene calls are TRBV27 and TRBJ1-5, with 7 bases fitting TRBD1. Germline lookup yields CDR1 MNHEY and CDR2 SMNVEV (reference sequence). V was clipped by 5 bases and J by 0 bases; unmatched bases: 7. CDR3 length equals 16 residues. The CDR3 DNA reads TGTGCCAGCAGTATATGGACAGGTCATAGCAATCAGCCCCAGCATTTT. Its protein product is CASSIWTGHSNQPQHF.

The chain carries TRBV5-6 and TRBJ1-2, with a possible D match to TRBD1 (5 bases). Germline-derived CDR1 and CDR2 are SGHDT and YYEEEE. There are 14 residues in the CDR3. With 0 bases removed from V and 4 bases from J, the gap between germline ends came to 10 bases. CDR3: CASSLVGEAYGYTF. The CDR3 nucleotides read TGTGCCAGCAGCTTGGTAGGGGAGGCCTATGGCTACACCTTC. Based on the CDR3 plus reference TRBV5-6 and TRBJ1-2, the full variable domain is DAGVTQSPTHLIKTRGQQVTLRCSPKSGHDTVSWYQQALGQGPQFIFQYYEEEERQRGNFPDRFSGHQFPNYSSELNVNALLLGDSALYLCASSLVGEAYGYTFGSGTRLTVV.

This clone has just a few counts. The V gene is TRBV27, the J gene TRBJ1-1; D remains ambiguous. This CDR3 contains 13 residues. Germline V lookup: CDR1 MNHEY, CDR2 SMNVEV (reference sequence). Trimming pared 2 bases from V and 6 bases from J, leaving 10 bases between. CDR3 coding DNA: TGTGCCAGCAGTTTAACGGGCATATCTGAAGCTTTCTTT. Its protein product is CASSLTGISEAFF.

The chain uses TRBV2 and TRBJ2-7; 9 bases fit TRBD1. This CDR3 contains 15 residues. Germline V gives CDR1 SNHLY, CDR2 FYNNEI. V trimming: 6 bases; J trimming: 0 bases; junction bases outside the gene matches: 6. CDR3 sequence reads: CASRPGQGSSYEQYF. CDR3 nucleotides: TGTGCCAGCAGACCAGGACAGGGGTCCTCCTACGAGCAGTACTTC.

The chain employs TRBV13 and TRBJ1-1, with 7 bases matching TRBD1. Germline CDR1 PRHDT, CDR2 FYEKMQ (reference sequence). The CDR3 spans 15 residues. V gave up 5 bases and J gave up 1 base; unmatched junction bases: 7. The CDR3 region has the DNA TGTGCCAGCAGCGCCTGGGACAGTGAGAACACTGAAGCTTTCTTT. It yields the protein CASSAWDSENTEAFF.

This clone was detected only a few times. The chain combines TRBV29-1 with TRBJ2-7; D might be TRBD1 or TRBD2, each matching 5 bases. This CDR3 comprises 12 residues. Germline assignment: CDR1 SQVTM and CDR2 ANQGSEA. The V and J ends lost 3 bases and 2 bases respectively, with 8 bases between them. The CDR3 DNA is TGCAGCGTTGAGGGGGAACCCTACGAGCAGTACTTC. Translating it yields CSVEGEPYEQYF.

The chain uses TRBV30 and TRBJ2-3, with 11 bases fitting TRBD2. Germline V gene lookup returns CDR1 GTSNPN and CDR2 SVGIG (reference sequence). The V gene end was trimmed by 0 bases and the J gene end by 1 base; junction bases not matched to a gene: 3. The CDR3 has 16 residues. The CDR3 region has the DNA TGTGCCTGGAGTGTCCTAGCGGGAGGAGGCACAGATACGCAGTATTTT. Its translation is CAWSVLAGGGTDTQYF.

The chain combines TRBV27 with TRBJ1-2; D gene unclear. The CDR3 is 14 amino acids. Trimming took off 6 bases at V and 1 base at J, with 12 bases between the two ends. Germline V gene lookup returns CDR1 MNHEY and CDR2 SMNVEV (reference sequence). CDR3 bases: TGTGCCAGCAGCCCTACCGGCCTTAACTATGGCTACACCTTC. Amino acids: CASSPTGLNYGYTF.

The gene calls are TRBV28 and TRBJ2-7; TRBD2 might be the D (6 bases). V was shortened by 1 base and J by 3 bases, with 13 bases between the two germline ends. The V gene's germline CDR1 is MDHEN and CDR2 SYDVKM. The CDR3 contains 15 residues. The CDR3 sequence: CASSLLLKAGYEQYF. CDR3 nucleotide sequence: TGTGCCAGCAGTTTATTGCTCAAAGCGGGCTACGAGCAGTACTTC.

J is TRBJ2-7 and V is TRBV10-3; 10 bases align to TRBD1. V lost 6 bases and J lost 4; bases outside the gene matches: 3. Germline V CDR1 and CDR2: ENHRY, SYGVKD. This CDR3 comprises 13 residues. CDR3: CAISPGQGYEQYF. In DNA form, the CDR3 reads TGTGCCATCAGCCCGGGACAGGGGTACGAGCAGTACTTC.

The count of this clone is one. V and J are TRBV7-9 and TRBJ1-1, with D possibly being TRBD1 (5 bases). With 1 base removed from V and 6 bases from J, the gap between germline ends came to 15 bases. The CDR3 runs 15 residues. Per germline, CDR1 SEHNR and CDR2 FQNEAQ (reference sequence). This chain's CDR3 is CASSLGHPGVAEAFF. DNA of the CDR3: TGTGCCAGCAGCTTAGGCCACCCGGGGGTCGCTGAAGCTTTCTTT.

The V and J genes are TRBV13 and TRBJ2-1, with 9 bases aligning to TRBD1. Germline CDR1 and CDR2: PRHDT and FYEKMQ (reference sequence). This CDR3 spans 15 amino acids. J gave up 8 bases and V 2 bases, and 7 bases lay outside the gene matches. CDR3 nucleotides: TGTGCCAGCAGCTTACGGGACAGGGCCCCTGATGAGCAGTTCTTC. It codes for CASSLRDRAPDEQFF.

This clone turned up a few times. The genes are TRBV21-1 and TRBJ2-7; TRBD1, the D gene given by the table, was not confirmed from the DNA. TRBV21-1 is classified as a pseudogene. CDR3 size: 16 residues. CDR3 sequence reads: CASSSKAGTGAYEQYF. The CDR3 coding sequence is TGTGCCAGCAGCAGTAAAGCCGGGACAGGGGCCTACGAGCAGTACTTC.

This clone is medium-sized in the sample. This sequence joins TRBV13 and TRBJ1-1; D not resolved. Germline V gene lookup returns CDR1 PRHDT and CDR2 FYEKMQ (reference sequence). The CDR3 spans 15 residues. V lost 6 bases and J 2 bases, leaving 16 bases between the germline ends. In DNA, the CDR3 is TGTGCCAGCAGTCAAGAGGGCAGCCCAAACACTGAAGCTTTCTTT. It translates to CASSQEGSPNTEAFF.

CDR3 nucleotide sequence: TGTGCCAGCAGCTTACTAGCGGGAGGGTCAGAGACCCAGTACTTC. Protein sequence: CASSLLAGGSETQYF. The rearrangement uses TRBV7-3 and TRBJ2-5; TRBD2 matches at 12 bases. Losses at the gene ends were 2 bases for V and 4 bases for J; bases not matched to a gene: 2. Germline CDR1 and CDR2: SGHTA and FQGTGA. The CDR3 totals 15 residues.

The chain uses TRBV5-1 and TRBJ1-5; 7 bases line up with TRBD1. This CDR3 region has 15 residues. Trimming at V came to 4 bases and at J to 0 bases, leaving 4 bases not matched to a gene. Germline CDR1 is SGHRS and CDR2 is YFSETQ. The CDR3 DNA sequence: TGCGCCAGCAGCGACGGGACAGCTAGCAATCAGCCCCAGCATTTT. Protein: CASSDGTASNQPQHF.

Only a few counts were recorded for this clone. The V and J genes are TRBV28 and TRBJ1-5; D unresolved. Between the trimmed V and J ends, which lost 6 bases and 3 bases, there was a span of 15 bases. CDR3 length: 15 amino acids. The V gene's germline CDR1 is MDHEN and CDR2 SYDVKM. The DNA of the CDR3 is TGTGCCAGCAGAATTTTCGACACCCTCAATCAGCCCCAGCATTTT. The encoded protein is CASRIFDTLNQPQHF.

The chain recombines TRBV29-1 with TRBJ1-3, with D perhaps TRBD1 (6 bases). The CDR3 extends over 13 amino acids. Germline loops: CDR1 SQVTM, CDR2 ANQGSEA. The ends were cut back, 3 bases at V and 7 bases at J, with 13 bases in the middle. The CDR3 DNA follows: TGCAGCGTTGAGGGGAAAGGGGGGAACACCATATATTTT. Amino acids: CSVEGKGGNTIYF.

The chain links TRBV27 to TRBJ1-5; no firm D call. CDR1 MNHEY and CDR2 SMNVEV come from the germline V gene (reference sequence). This CDR3 contains 13 residues. Trimming removed 6 bases at V and 0 bases at J, with 6 bases between. The CDR3 here is CASSLGSNQPQHF. Here the CDR3 DNA reads TGTGCCAGCAGCCTCGGTAGCAATCAGCCCCAGCATTTT.